These 29 T cell receptor beta chains share one sample of origin, sequenced in a study of shared clonotypes between healthy human individuals. CD45RO-negative cells were positively selected for CCR7, leaving out terminally differentiated effector memory CD45RA+ cells. Here immunoSEQ multiplex PCR was the method, and the copy in TCRdb shows in-frame clones only, minus some. This table holds roughly 2,000,000 clones, approximately 95% found once. The sample consisted of naive CD8+ T cells sorted from blood. All receptors come from a young man in good health.

The chain couples TRBV7-9 to TRBJ1-1, with 7 bases identical to TRBD1. This CDR3 comprises 17 residues. The V and J ends lost 3 bases and 2 bases, in that order; junction bases with no gene match: 12. The germline V gene has CDR1 SEHNR and CDR2 FQNEAQ (reference sequence). The CDR3 region has the DNA TGTGCCAGCAGCTTGGGCAGGGGGGTTTTAGAAAACACTGAAGCTTTCTTT. Translated, it gives CASSLGRGVLENTEAFF.

The V call is TRBV14, the J call TRBJ2-7; no firm D call. This CDR3 comprises 13 residues. Germline CDR1 reads SGHDN; CDR2 reads FVKESK. V lost 0 bases and J lost 5, with 8 bases in between. The CDR3 loop is CASSQEYADEQYF. In DNA form, the CDR3 reads TGTGCCAGCAGCCAAGAATATGCCGACGAGCAGTACTTC. The variable domain in full, completed from reference TRBV14 and TRBJ2-7, reads EAGVTQFPSHSVIEKGQTVTLRCDPISGHDNLYWYRRVMGKEIKFLLHFVKESKQDESGMPNNRFLAERTGGTYSTLKVQPAELEDSGVYFCASSQEYADEQYFGPGTRLTVT.

The V call is TRBV5-6, the J call TRBJ1-1; the D gene is possibly TRBD1 (6 bases). V lost 1 base and J 10 bases, leaving 14 bases between the germline ends. CDR3 length: 13 amino acids. Germline V gene lookup returns CDR1 SGHDT and CDR2 YYEEEE. The CDR3, as DNA: TGTGCCAGCAGCTTGTGGGGGGGCCGAGGAGCTTTCTTT. Its protein product is CASSLWGGRGAFF.

The chain links TRBV4-3 to TRBJ1-1; D uncertain. Germline CDR1 LGHNA, CDR2 YSLEER. The CDR3 covers 15 residues. V was pared by 1 base and J by 0 bases, with 9 bases between. CDR3 in amino acids: CASSQVQGMNTEAFF. CDR3 DNA: TGCGCCAGCAGCCAAGTTCAAGGGATGAACACTGAAGCTTTCTTT.

This clone was seen just once. The rearrangement uses TRBV7-9 and TRBJ1-1; no clear D gene. V was trimmed by 1 base and J by 7 bases, leaving 7 bases between them. The germline gives CDR1 SEHNR, CDR2 FQNEAQ (reference sequence). This CDR3 region has 12 residues. CDR3 in amino acids: CASSLGKVEAFF. As DNA, the CDR3 is TGTGCCAGCAGCTTAGGGAAAGTTGAAGCTTTCTTT.

This clone was found once. The chain employs TRBV7-6 and TRBJ2-1; D is undetermined. There are 13 residues in the CDR3. The V and J ends lost 2 bases and 8 bases respectively, with 10 bases between them. Germline CDR1 reads SGHVS; CDR2 reads FNYEAQ. The CDR3 reads CASSLFGSDEQFF. Written as DNA, the CDR3 is TGTGCCAGCAGCTTATTCGGCAGCGATGAGCAGTTCTTC.

This clone was found a few times. V is TRBV9 and J is TRBJ1-6, with 7 bases matching TRBD1. The CDR3 is made up of 15 amino acids. J was trimmed by 14 bases and V by 3 bases; bases with no gene match: 14. Germline V gene sequence: CDR1 SGDLS, CDR2 YYNGEE. CDR3 in DNA: TGTGCCAGCAGCGCCCAACAGGGGAGGGAGGTAGCCCTCCACTTT. It yields the protein CASSAQQGREVALHF.

The genes are TRBV6-5 and TRBJ1-5, with D unresolved. The V end was cut by 5 bases, the J end by 1 base, with 6 bases between. The CDR3 extends over 13 amino acids. CDR1 is MNHEY and CDR2 is SVGAGI in the germline V gene. The CDR3 spells CASSGRSNQPQHF. The CDR3 DNA is TGTGCCAGCAGTGGACGGAGCAATCAGCCCCAGCATTTT.

The genes are TRBV6-6 and TRBJ1-4; 8 bases line up with TRBD1. Germline V gives CDR1 MNHNY, CDR2 SVGAGI (reference sequence). Trimming removed 2 bases from V and 6 bases from J; junction bases left unmatched: 8. The CDR3 is 16 amino acids. This CDR3 reads CASSYNRGLLDEKLFF. DNA for the CDR3: TGTGCCAGCAGTTACAACAGGGGGTTGCTCGATGAAAAACTGTTTTTT.

This sequence joins TRBV11-2 and TRBJ2-7; D call uncertain. The CDR3 is made up of 13 amino acids. CDR1 SGHAT and CDR2 FQNNGV come from the germline V gene. Deletions cut 5 bases from V and 6 bases from J, with 14 bases between. In DNA, the CDR3 is TGTGCCAGCAGCCAGTTGGCCTCCCCCGAGCAGTACTTC. This sequence encodes CASSQLASPEQYF.

V gene TRBV4-1 combines with J gene TRBJ2-7; D call uncertain. The CDR3 extends over 15 amino acids. Germline loops: CDR1 MGHRA, CDR2 YSYEKL. The V gene lost 0 bases and the J gene lost 2 bases, with 11 bases spanning the gap. In nucleotides, the CDR3 is TGCGCCAGCAGCCAAGAAGAGTATCCCGCCTACGAGCAGTACTTC. Its translation is CASSQEEYPAYEQYF.

This clone was recorded once. V usage is TRBV30 and J usage is TRBJ2-7; possibly TRBD2 for D (6 bases). The CDR3 has 15 residues. The germline CDR1 and CDR2 sequences are GTSNPN and SVGIG (reference sequence). V was trimmed by 2 bases and J by 0 bases, leaving 14 bases between them. CDR3 protein: CAWSLGTSSSYEQYF. As DNA, the CDR3 is TGTGCCTGGAGTCTCGGGACTTCGAGCTCCTACGAGCAGTACTTC.

This clone was observed a few times. This chain connects TRBV5-1 to TRBJ1-6; D ambiguous. The CDR3 spans 13 residues. Trimming stripped 4 bases from V and 9 bases from J, with 11 bases between. In germline, CDR1 is SGHRS, CDR2 YFSETQ. The CDR3 protein is CASSLGPGSPLHF. As DNA, the CDR3 is TGCGCCAGCAGCCTGGGCCCCGGTTCACCCCTCCACTTT. Variable domain in full (rest from reference TRBV5-1 and TRBJ1-6): KAGVTQTPRYLIKTRGQQVTLSCSPISGHRSVSWYQQTPGQGLQFLFEYFSETQRNKGNFPGRFSGRQFSNSRSEMNVSTLELGDSALYLCASSLGPGSPLHFGNGTRLTVT.

The chain joins TRBV7-6 to TRBJ1-1; D possibly corresponds to TRBD1 (5 bases). The V and J ends lost 1 base and 1 base respectively, with 10 bases between them. The CDR3 spans 15 residues. Germline assignment: CDR1 SGHVS and CDR2 FNYEAQ. The CDR3 spells CASSLERQGNTEAFF. In DNA form, the CDR3 reads TGTGCCAGCAGCTTAGAACGCCAGGGGAACACTGAAGCTTTCTTT.

The rearrangement joins TRBV4-1 to TRBJ1-2, with a possible D match to TRBD1 (5 bases). The CDR3 runs to 16 residues. CDR1 is MGHRA and CDR2 is YSYEKL in the germline V gene. Trimming took 1 base from V and 0 from J, leaving 12 bases between them. The DNA of the CDR3 is TGCGCCAGCAGCCAAGTTCAAGGACACCCTAACTATGGCTACACCTTC. It codes for CASSQVQGHPNYGYTF.

V gene TRBV7-9 combines with J gene TRBJ2-1; weak D call: TRBD1 (5 bases). Per germline, CDR1 SEHNR and CDR2 FQNEAQ (reference sequence). V lost 5 bases, J lost 9 bases, and 5 bases lay in between. The CDR3 loop spans 10 amino acids. The CDR3 sequence: CASSGAEQFF. The CDR3 DNA sequence: TGTGCCAGCAGCGGGGCTGAGCAGTTCTTC.

This chain connects TRBV11-2 to TRBJ1-6; no firm D call. The CDR3 has 16 amino acids. Germline values: CDR1 SGHAT, CDR2 FQNNGV. Deletions cut 1 base from V and 11 bases from J, with 18 bases between. Here the CDR3 reads CASSLGGASVFAPLHF. CDR3 nucleotides: TGTGCCAGCAGCTTAGGCGGCGCATCCGTTTTTGCACCCCTCCACTTT.

The V and J genes are TRBV13 and TRBJ2-1, with TRBD1 as a possible D gene (7 bases). The germline gives CDR1 PRHDT, CDR2 FYEKMQ (reference sequence). Trimming pared 5 bases from V and 10 bases from J, leaving 15 bases between. The CDR3 runs to 13 residues. CDR3 amino acids: CASSNQGGYEQFF. The CDR3 DNA reads TGTGCCAGCAGCAATCAGGGGGGATACGAGCAGTTCTTC.

This clone came up once. J is TRBJ1-1 and V is TRBV28, with D possibly matching TRBD1 (6 bases). The CDR3 sequence is 15 residues long. CDR1 is MDHEN, CDR2 SYDVKM, per germline. Trimming pared 3 bases from V and 7 bases from J, leaving 18 bases between. The CDR3 reads CASSFPRGEGVEAFF. CDR3 bases: TGTGCCAGCAGTTTCCCCAGGGGTGAGGGGGTTGAAGCTTTCTTT.

The J gene is TRBJ1-3, the V gene TRBV28; maybe TRBD1 (6 bases). The CDR3 is 15 amino acids. Trimming stripped 6 bases from V and 7 bases from J, with 19 bases between. Germline CDR1 and CDR2: MDHEN and SYDVKM. CDR3 bases: TGTGCCAGCAGGCCTACAGTTTGGGGGCTCAACACCATATATTTT. Residues: CASRPTVWGLNTIYF.

This rearrangement joins TRBV7-9 to TRBJ1-1; TRBD1 is a possible D gene (6 bases). V was trimmed by 4 bases and J by 1 base, leaving 13 bases between them. CDR3 length: 15 residues. Per the germline V gene, CDR1 is SEHNR and CDR2 is FQNEAQ (reference sequence). The CDR3 region is CASSYEQGPNTEAFF. In DNA form, the CDR3 reads TGTGCCAGCAGCTACGAACAGGGACCGAACACTGAAGCTTTCTTT.

This chain connects TRBV7-2 to TRBJ2-5, with 10 bases fitting TRBD2. The V and J ends lost 1 base and 3 bases, in that order; junction bases with no gene match: 2. The length of the CDR3 is 15 residues. Germline V gene sequence: CDR1 SGHTA, CDR2 FQGNSA. CDR3 in DNA: TGTGCCAGCAGCTTAGGTCTAGCGGGGGAAGAGACCCAGTACTTC. The encoded protein is CASSLGLAGEETQYF.

The chain has TRBV7-8 and TRBJ1-1; TRBD1 might be the D (5 bases). The V gene lost 0 bases and the J gene lost 2 bases, with 10 bases spanning the gap. The CDR3 contains 15 residues. The germline V gene encodes CDR1 SGHVS and CDR2 FQNEAQ. The CDR3 is CASSLAEGTNTEAFF. The DNA for the CDR3 is TGTGCCAGCAGCTTAGCTGAGGGGACTAACACTGAAGCTTTCTTT.

The rearrangement links TRBV27 to TRBJ2-3; the D is unclear. Germline V gene data show CDR1 as MNHEY and CDR2 as SMNVEV (reference sequence). This CDR3 region has 17 residues. V was pared by 4 bases and J by 0 bases, with 17 bases between. Here the CDR3 reads CASSSHPDPQSTDTQYF. The CDR3 DNA sequence: TGTGCCAGCAGTTCCCACCCCGACCCACAGAGCACAGATACGCAGTATTTT.

The J gene is TRBJ1-6, the V gene TRBV2; a weak D match, TRBD1 (6 bases). The V gene lost 6 bases and the J gene lost 7 bases, with 10 bases spanning the gap. Germline V CDR1 and CDR2: SNHLY, FYNNEI. The CDR3 is made up of 13 amino acids. The CDR3 sequence is CASRGGQNSPLHF. CDR3 coding DNA: TGTGCCAGCAGAGGAGGACAGAATTCACCCCTCCACTTT.

This chain joins TRBV10-2 and TRBJ2-7; 10 bases agree with TRBD2. The CDR3 contains 15 residues. Looked up from germline, CDR1 is WSHSY and CDR2 is SAAADI. The J segment lost 2 bases and the V segment lost 0 bases, leaving 1 base of the junction unmatched. The CDR3 sequence is CASSESLAGAYEQYF. In nucleotides, the CDR3 is TGCGCCAGCAGTGAGTCGCTAGCGGGAGCCTACGAGCAGTACTTC.

This chain joins TRBV28 and TRBJ1-5; no clear D. V lost 3 bases and J lost 0, with 9 bases in between. Germline-derived CDR1 and CDR2 are MDHEN and SYDVKM. The CDR3 is 15 amino acids. CDR3 DNA: TGTGCCAGCAGTTTCGGGAGTTATAGCAATCAGCCCCAGCATTTT. It codes for CASSFGSYSNQPQHF.

The chain uses TRBV7-9 and TRBJ2-7; no definite D call. Looked up from germline, CDR1 is SEHNR and CDR2 is FQNEAQ (reference sequence). The ends were cut back, 0 bases at V and 5 bases at J, with 17 bases in the middle. The CDR3 contains 16 residues. The CDR3 loop reads CASSLAAGPLKHEQYF. The DNA of the CDR3 is TGTGCCAGCAGCTTAGCTGCCGGGCCATTAAAGCACGAGCAGTACTTC. The full variable domain, its missing parts supplied by reference TRBV7-9 and TRBJ2-7, is DTGVSQNPRHKITKRGQNVTFRCDPISEHNRLYWYRQTLGQGPEFLTYFQNEAQLEKSRLLSDRFSAERPKGSFSTLEIQRTEQGDSAMYLCASSLAAGPLKHEQYFGPGTRLTVT.

The rearrangement uses TRBV6-5 and TRBJ2-7; no firm D call. The CDR3 length is 14 residues. The germline CDR1 and CDR2 sequences are MNHEY and SVGAGI. The V end was cut by 6 bases, the J end by 0 bases, with 12 bases between. This CDR3 is CASRDDFLSYEQYF. CDR3 in DNA: TGTGCCAGCAGGGACGACTTTCTCTCCTACGAGCAGTACTTC.